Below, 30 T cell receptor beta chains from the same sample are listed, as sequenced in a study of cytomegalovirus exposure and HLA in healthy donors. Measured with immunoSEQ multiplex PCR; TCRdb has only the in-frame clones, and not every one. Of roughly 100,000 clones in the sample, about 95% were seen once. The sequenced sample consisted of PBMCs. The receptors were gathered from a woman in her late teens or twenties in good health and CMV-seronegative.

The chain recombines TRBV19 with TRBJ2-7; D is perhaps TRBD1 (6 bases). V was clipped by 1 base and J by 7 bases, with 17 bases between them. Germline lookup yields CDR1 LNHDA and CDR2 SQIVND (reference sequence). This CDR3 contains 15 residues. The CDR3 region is CASSIAGVGTGEQYF. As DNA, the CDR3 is TGTGCCAGTAGTATAGCAGGGGTCGGTACGGGGGAGCAGTACTTC.

CDR3 nucleotides: TGTGCCAGTAGTATTCTTCTCGGAGAAGCCTACGAGCAGTACTTC. This translates into CASSILLGEAYEQYF. The chain recombines TRBV19 with TRBJ2-7; D unresolved. The CDR3 runs to 15 residues. CDR1 and CDR2 from the germline V gene are LNHDA and SQIVND (reference sequence). V gave up 3 bases and J gave up 2 bases, with 14 bases separating them.

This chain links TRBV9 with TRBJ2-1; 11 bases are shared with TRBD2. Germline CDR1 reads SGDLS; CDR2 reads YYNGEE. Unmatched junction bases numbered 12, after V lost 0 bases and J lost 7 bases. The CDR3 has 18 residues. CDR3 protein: CASSVAAPGLADKNEQFF. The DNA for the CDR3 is TGTGCCAGCAGCGTAGCTGCACCGGGACTAGCGGACAAAAATGAGCAGTTCTTC.

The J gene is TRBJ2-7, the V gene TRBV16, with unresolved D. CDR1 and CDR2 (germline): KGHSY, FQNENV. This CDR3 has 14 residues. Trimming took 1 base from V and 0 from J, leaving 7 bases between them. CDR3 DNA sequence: TGTGCCAGCAGCCAATGGGCAGGCTCCTACGAGCAGTACTTC. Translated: CASSQWAGSYEQYF.

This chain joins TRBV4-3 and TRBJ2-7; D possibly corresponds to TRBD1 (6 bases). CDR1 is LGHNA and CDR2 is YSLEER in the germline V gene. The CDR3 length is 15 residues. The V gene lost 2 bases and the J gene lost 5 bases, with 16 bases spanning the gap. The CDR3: CASSQTNGTNNEQYF. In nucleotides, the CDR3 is TGCGCCAGCAGCCAAACAAACGGGACAAACAACGAGCAGTACTTC.

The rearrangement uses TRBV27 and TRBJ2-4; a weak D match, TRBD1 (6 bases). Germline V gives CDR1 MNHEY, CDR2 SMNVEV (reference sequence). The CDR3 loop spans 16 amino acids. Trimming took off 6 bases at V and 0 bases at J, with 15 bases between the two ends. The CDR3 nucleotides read TGTGCCAGCAGGGACCACGGGACACAAGCCAAAAACATTCAGTACTTC. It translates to CASRDHGTQAKNIQYF.

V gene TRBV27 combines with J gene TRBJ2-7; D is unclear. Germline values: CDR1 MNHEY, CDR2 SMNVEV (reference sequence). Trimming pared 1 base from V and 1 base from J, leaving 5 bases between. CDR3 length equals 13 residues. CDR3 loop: CASSLFGSYEQYF. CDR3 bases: TGTGCCAGCAGTTTATTCGGGTCCTACGAGCAGTACTTC.

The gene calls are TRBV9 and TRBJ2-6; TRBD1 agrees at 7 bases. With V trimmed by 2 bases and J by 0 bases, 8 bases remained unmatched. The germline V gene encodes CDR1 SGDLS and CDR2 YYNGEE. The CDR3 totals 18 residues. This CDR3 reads CASSVVDRSRSGANVLTF. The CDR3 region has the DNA TGTGCCAGCAGCGTCGTGGACAGGTCCCGCTCTGGGGCCAACGTCCTGACTTTC.

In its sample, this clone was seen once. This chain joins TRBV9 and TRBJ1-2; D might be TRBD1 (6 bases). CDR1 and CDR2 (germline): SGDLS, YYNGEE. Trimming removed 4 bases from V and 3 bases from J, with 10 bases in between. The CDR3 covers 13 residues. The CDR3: CASSRGGDYGYTF. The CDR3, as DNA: TGTGCCAGCAGCCGAGGGGGGGACTATGGCTACACCTTC. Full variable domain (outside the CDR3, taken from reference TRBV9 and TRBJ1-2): DSGVTQTPKHLITATGQRVTLRCSPRSGDLSVYWYQQSLDQGLQFLIQYYNGEERAKGNILERFSAQQFPDLHSELNLSSLELGDSALYFCASSRGGDYGYTFGSGTRLTVV.

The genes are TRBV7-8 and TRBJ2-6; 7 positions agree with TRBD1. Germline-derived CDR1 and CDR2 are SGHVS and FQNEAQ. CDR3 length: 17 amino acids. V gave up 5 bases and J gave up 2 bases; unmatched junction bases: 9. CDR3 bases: TGTGCCAGCAGCGACAGGGCCCTAGGGACTGGGGCCAACGTCCTGACTTTC. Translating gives CASSDRALGTGANVLTF.

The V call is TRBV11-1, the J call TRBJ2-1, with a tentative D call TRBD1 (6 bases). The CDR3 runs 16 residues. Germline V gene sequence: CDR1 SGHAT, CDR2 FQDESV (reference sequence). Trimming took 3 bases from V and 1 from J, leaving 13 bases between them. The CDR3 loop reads CASSFPGHQSYNEQFF. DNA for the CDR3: TGTGCCAGCAGCTTTCCGGGACACCAATCCTACAATGAGCAGTTCTTC.

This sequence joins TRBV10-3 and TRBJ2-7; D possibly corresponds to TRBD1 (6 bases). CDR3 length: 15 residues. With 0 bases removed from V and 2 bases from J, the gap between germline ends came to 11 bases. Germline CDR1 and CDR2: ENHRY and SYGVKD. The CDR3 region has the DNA TGTGCCATCAGTGAGTCTGGCAGGGGAACCTACGAGCAGTACTTC. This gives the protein CAISESGRGTYEQYF.

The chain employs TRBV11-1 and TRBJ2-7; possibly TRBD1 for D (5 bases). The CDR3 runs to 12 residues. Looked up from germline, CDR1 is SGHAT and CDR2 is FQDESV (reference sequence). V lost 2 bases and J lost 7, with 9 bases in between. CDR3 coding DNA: TGTGCCAGCAGCTTACAGGGTTGGGAGCAGTACTTC. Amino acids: CASSLQGWEQYF.

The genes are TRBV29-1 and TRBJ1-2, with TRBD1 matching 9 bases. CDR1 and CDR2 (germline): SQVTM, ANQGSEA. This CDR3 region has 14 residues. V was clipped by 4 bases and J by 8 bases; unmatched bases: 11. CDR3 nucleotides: TGCAGCGTTGCCCTCCTACAGGGGGCAAACGGCTACACCTTC. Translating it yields CSVALLQGANGYTF.

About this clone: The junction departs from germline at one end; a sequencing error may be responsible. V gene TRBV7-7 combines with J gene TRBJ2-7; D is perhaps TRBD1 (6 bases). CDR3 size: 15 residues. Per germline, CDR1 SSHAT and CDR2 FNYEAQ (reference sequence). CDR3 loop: CASSPYFARGNEQYF. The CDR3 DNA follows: TGTGCTAGCAGCCCCTATTTTGCCAGGGGAAACGAGCAGTACTTC.

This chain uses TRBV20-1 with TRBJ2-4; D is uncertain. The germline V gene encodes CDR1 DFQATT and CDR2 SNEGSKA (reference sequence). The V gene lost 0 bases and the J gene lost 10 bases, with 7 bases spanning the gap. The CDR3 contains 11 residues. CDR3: CSARDLLIQYF. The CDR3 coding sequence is TGCAGTGCTAGAGATCTTTTAATTCAGTACTTC.

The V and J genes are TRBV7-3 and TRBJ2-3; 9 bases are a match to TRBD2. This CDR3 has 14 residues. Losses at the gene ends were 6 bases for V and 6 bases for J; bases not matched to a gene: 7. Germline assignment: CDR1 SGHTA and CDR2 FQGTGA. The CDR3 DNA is TGTGCCAGCAGTAGGACTAGCGCGCAGGATACGCAGTATTTT. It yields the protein CASSRTSAQDTQYF.

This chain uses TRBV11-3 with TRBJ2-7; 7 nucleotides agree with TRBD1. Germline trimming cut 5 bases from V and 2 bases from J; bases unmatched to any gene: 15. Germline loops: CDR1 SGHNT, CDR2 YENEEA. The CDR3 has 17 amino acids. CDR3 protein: CASSPQGVGRSTYEQYF. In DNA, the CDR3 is TGTGCCAGCAGCCCCCAGGGGGTTGGGCGGTCCACCTACGAGCAGTACTTC.

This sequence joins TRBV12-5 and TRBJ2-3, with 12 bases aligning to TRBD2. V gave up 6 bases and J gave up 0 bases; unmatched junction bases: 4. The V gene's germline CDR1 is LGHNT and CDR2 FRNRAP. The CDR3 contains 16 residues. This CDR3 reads CASGPGLAGSTDTQYF. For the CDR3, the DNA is TGTGCTAGTGGCCCGGGACTAGCGGGTAGCACAGATACGCAGTATTTT.

The CDR3 bases are TGTGCCAGCAGCTTTAAGGGGACAGCTAGTGAAAAACTGTTTTTT. Encoded protein: CASSFKGTASEKLFF. The chain combines TRBV5-5 with TRBJ1-4, with TRBD1 identical over 7 bases. This CDR3 region has 15 residues. The V and J ends lost 2 bases and 7 bases, in that order; junction bases with no gene match: 8. From germline, CDR1 is SGHKS and CDR2 YYEKEE (reference sequence).

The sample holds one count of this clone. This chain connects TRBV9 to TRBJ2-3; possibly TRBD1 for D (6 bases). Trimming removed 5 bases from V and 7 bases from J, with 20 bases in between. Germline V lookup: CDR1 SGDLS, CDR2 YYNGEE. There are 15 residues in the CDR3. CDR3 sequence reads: CASSDRQGKENTQYF. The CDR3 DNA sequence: TGTGCCAGCAGTGATCGGCAGGGGAAAGAAAATACGCAGTATTTT.

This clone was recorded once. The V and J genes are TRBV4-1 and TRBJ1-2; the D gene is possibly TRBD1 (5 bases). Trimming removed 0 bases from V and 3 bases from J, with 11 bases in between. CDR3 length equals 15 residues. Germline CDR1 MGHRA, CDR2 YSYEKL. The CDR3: CASSQELEGDYGYTF. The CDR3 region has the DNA TGCGCCAGCAGCCAAGAACTGGAAGGGGACTATGGCTACACCTTC.

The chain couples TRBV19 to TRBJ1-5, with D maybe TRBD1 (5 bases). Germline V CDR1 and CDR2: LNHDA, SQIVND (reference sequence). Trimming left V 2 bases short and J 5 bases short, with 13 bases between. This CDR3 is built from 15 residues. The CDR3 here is CASSIWGIIDQPQHF. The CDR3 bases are TGTGCCAGTAGTATATGGGGCATCATTGATCAGCCCCAGCATTTT.

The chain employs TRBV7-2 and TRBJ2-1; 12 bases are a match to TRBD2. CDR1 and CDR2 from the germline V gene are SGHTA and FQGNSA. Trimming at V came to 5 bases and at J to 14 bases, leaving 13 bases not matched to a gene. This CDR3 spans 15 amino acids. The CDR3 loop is CASSPIPTSGSGKFF. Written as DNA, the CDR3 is TGTGCCAGCAGCCCGATACCGACTAGCGGGAGTGGCAAGTTCTTC.

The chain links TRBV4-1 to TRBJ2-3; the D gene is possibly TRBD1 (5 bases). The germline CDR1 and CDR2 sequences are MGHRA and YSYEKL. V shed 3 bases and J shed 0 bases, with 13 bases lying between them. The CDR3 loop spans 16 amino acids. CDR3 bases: TGCGCCAGCAGCCATAAGACAGCCACTAGCACAGATACGCAGTATTTT. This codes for CASSHKTATSTDTQYF.

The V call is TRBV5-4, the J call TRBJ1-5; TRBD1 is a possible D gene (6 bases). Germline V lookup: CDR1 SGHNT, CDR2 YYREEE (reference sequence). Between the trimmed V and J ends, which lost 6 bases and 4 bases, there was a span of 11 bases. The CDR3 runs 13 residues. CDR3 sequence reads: CASIGQPNQPQHF. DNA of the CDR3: TGTGCCAGCATAGGACAGCCGAATCAGCCCCAGCATTTT.

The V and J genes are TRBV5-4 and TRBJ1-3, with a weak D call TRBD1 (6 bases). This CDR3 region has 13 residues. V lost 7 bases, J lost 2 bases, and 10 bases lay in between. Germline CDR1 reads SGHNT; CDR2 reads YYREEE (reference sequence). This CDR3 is CASRGGAGNTIYF. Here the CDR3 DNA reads TGTGCCAGCCGTGGGGGCGCTGGAAACACCATATATTTT.

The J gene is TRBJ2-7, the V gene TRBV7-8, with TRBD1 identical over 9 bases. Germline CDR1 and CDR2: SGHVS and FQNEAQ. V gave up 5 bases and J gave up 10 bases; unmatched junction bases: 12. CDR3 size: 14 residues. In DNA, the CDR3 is TGTGCCAGCAGCCGTAGCGGACAGGGGAATCTTCAGTACTTC. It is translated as CASSRSGQGNLQYF.

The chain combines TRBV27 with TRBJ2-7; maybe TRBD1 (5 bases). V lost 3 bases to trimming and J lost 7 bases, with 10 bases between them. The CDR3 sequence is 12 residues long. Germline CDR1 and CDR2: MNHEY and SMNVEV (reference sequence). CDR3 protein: CASSLTDREQYF. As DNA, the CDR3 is TGTGCCAGCAGTTTGACTGACAGAGAGCAGTACTTC.

The CDR3 loop reads CASSQDRTSGGASTDTQYF. The CDR3 DNA follows: TGTGCCAGCAGCCAAGATAGGACTAGCGGGGGGGCTAGCACAGATACGCAGTATTTT. The chain employs TRBV4-2 and TRBJ2-3, with 15 bases aligning to TRBD2. The trim removed 0 bases at V and 0 bases at J, leaving 4 bases unmatched. This CDR3 contains 19 residues. The germline V gene encodes CDR1 LGHNA and CDR2 YNFKEQ.